This T cell receptor (beta chain) comes out of a study of Ad26.COV2.S vaccination and SARS-CoV-2 variants. TCRdb's table, derived via immunoSEQ multiplex PCR, lists solely in-frame clones and lacks some. The table lists more than 150,000 clones, around 90% of them singletons. Notes on the study in general: Vaccine recipients and placebo recipients showed similar non-spike TCR breadth.

On this clone: The antigen remains unidentified.

The CDR3 length is 14 residues. Germline V gene lookup returns CDR1 MDHEN and CDR2 SYDVKM. V lost 10 bases and J lost 0, with 13 bases in between. V usage is TRBV28 and J usage is TRBJ1-5, with no clear D. This clonotype was sampled from a human donor who had recovered from COVID-19. The sample consisted of peripheral blood, taken after recovery from COVID-19. CDR3 nucleotides: TGTGCCACCTTACGTGACAATAGCAATCAGCCCCAGCATTTT. This codes for CATLRDNSNQPQHF.